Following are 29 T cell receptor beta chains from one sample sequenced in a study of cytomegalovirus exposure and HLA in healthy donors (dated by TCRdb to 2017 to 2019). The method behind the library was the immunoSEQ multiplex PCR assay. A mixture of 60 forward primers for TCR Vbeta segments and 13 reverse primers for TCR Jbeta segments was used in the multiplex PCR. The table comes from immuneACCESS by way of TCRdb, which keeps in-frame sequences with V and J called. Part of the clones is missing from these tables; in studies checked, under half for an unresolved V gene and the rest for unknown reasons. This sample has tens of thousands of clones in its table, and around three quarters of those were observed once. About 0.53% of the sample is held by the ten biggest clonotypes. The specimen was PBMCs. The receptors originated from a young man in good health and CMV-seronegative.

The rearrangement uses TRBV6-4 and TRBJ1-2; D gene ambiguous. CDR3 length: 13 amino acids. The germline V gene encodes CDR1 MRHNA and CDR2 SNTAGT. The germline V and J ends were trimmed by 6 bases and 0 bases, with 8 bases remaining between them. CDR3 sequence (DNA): TGTGCCAGCAGCCAGGAAGCTAACTATGGCTACACCTTC. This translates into CASSQEANYGYTF.

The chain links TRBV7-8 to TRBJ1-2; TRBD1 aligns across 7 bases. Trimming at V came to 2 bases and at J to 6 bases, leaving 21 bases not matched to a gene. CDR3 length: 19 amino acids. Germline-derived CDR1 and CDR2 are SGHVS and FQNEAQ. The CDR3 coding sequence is TGTGCCAGCAGCTTATGGTTCGGAGGCAGGGGGTCCCCAATTCATGGCTACACCTTC. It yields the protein CASSLWFGGRGSPIHGYTF.

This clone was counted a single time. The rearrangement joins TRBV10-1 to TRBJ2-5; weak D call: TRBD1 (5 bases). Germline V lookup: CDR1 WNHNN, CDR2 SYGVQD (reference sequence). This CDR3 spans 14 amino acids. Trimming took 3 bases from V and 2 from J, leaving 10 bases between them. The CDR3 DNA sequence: TGCGCCAGCAGTGAAAGTCGACAGCAAGAGACCCAGTACTTC. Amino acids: CASSESRQQETQYF.

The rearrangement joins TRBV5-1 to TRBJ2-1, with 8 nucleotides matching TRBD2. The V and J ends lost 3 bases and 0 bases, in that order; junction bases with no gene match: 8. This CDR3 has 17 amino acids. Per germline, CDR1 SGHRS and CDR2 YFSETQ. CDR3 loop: CASSYHLAGSSYNEQFF. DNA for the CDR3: TGCGCCAGCAGCTACCACTTAGCGGGGAGCTCCTACAATGAGCAGTTCTTC.

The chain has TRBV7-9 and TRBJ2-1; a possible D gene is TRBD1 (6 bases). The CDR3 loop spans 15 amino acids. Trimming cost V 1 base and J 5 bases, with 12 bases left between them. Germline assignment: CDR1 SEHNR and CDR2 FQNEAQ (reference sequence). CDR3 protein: CASSLVIRDNNEQFF. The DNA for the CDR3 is TGTGCCAGCAGCTTAGTTATAAGGGACAACAATGAGCAGTTCTTC.

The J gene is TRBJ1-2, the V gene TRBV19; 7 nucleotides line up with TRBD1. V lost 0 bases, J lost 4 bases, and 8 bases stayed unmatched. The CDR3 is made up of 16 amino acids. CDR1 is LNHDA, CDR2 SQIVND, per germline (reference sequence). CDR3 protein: CASSIDGTGVSYGYTF. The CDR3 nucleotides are TGTGCCAGTAGTATAGATGGAACAGGGGTAAGCTATGGCTACACCTTC.

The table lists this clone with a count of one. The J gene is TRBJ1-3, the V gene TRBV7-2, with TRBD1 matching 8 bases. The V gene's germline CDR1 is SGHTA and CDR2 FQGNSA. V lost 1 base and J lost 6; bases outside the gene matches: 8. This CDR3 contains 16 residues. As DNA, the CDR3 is TGTGCCAGCAGCTTAGGGTCAGCAGGGGGCTTAAACACCATATATTTT. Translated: CASSLGSAGGLNTIYF.

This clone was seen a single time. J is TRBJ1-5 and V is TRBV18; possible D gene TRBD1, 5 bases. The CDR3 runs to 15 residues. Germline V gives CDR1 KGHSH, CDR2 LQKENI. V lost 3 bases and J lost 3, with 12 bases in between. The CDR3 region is CASSPGRGNNQPQHF. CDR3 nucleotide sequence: TGTGCCAGCTCACCCGGCCGGGGGAACAATCAGCCCCAGCATTTT.

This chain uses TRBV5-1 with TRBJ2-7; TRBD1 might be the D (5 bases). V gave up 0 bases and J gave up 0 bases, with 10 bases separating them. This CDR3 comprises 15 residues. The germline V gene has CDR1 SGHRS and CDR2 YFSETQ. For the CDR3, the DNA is TGCGCCAGCAGCTTGGACCCTAGGGGCTCCTACGAGCAGTACTTC. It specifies CASSLDPRGSYEQYF.

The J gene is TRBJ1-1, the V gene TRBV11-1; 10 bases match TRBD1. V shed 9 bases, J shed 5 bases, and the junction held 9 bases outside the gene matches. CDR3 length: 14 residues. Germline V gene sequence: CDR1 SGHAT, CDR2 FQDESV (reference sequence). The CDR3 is CASTSRTGGTEAFF. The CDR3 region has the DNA TGTGCCAGTACTTCACGGACAGGGGGGACTGAAGCTTTCTTT.

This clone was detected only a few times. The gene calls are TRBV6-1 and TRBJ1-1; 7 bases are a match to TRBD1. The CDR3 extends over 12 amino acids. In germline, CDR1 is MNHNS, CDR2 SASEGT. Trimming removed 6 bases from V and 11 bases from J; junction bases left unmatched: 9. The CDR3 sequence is CASRPMGQTAFF. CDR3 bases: TGTGCCAGCAGACCCATGGGACAGACGGCTTTCTTT.

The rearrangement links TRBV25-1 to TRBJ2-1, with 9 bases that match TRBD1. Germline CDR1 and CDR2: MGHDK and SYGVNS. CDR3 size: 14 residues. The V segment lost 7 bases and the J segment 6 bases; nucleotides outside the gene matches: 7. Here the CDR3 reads CASKRQGGVNEQFF. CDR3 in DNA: TGTGCCAGCAAGCGACAGGGGGGGGTCAATGAGCAGTTCTTC. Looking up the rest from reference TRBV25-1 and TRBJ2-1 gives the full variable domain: EADIYQTPRYLVIGTGKKITLECSQTMGHDKMYWYQQDPGMELHLIHYSYGVNSTEKGDLSSESTVSRIRTEHFPLTLESARPSHTSQYLCASKRQGGVNEQFFGPGTRLTVL.

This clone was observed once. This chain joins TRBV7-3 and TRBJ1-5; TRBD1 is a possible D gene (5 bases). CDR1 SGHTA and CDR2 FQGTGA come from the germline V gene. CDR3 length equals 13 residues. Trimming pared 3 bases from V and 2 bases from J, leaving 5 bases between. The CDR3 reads CASSLTGNQPQHF. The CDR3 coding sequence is TGTGCCAGCAGCTTGACAGGCAATCAGCCCCAGCATTTT. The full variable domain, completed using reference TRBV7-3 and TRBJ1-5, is GAGVSQTPSNKVTEKGKYVELRCDPISGHTALYWYRQSLGQGPEFLIYFQGTGAADDSGLPNDRFFAVRPEGSVSTLKIQRTERGDSAVYLCASSLTGNQPQHFGDGTRLSIL.

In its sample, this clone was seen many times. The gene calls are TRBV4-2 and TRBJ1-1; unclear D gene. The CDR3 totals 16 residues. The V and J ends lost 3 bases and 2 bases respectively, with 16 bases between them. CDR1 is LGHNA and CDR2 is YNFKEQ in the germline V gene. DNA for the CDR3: TGTGCCAGCAGCCAGGAAGCCTCGGGGAGTAACACTGAAGCTTTCTTT. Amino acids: CASSQEASGSNTEAFF.

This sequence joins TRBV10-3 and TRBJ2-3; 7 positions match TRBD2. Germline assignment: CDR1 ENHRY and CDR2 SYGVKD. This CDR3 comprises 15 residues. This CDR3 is CAGGSSGSSTDTQYF. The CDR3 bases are TGTGCTGGGGGGAGTAGCGGGTCTAGCACAGATACGCAGTATTTT.

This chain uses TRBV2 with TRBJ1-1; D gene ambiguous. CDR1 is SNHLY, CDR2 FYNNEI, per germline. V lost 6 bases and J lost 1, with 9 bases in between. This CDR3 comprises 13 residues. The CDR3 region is CASRFRRNTEAFF. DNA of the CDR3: TGTGCCAGCAGGTTTCGGAGGAACACTGAAGCTTTCTTT.

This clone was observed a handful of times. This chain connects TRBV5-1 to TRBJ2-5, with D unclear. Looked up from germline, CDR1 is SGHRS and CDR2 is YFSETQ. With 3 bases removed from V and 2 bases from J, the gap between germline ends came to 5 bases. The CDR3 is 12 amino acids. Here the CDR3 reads CASSSQQETQYF. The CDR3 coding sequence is TGCGCCAGCAGCTCACAACAAGAGACCCAGTACTTC.

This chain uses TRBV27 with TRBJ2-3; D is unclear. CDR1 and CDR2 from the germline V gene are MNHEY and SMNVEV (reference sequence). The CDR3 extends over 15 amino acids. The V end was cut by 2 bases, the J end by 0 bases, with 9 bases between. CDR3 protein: CASSLTRSSTDTQYF. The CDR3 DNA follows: TGTGCCAGCAGTTTAACCCGGTCTAGCACAGATACGCAGTATTTT.

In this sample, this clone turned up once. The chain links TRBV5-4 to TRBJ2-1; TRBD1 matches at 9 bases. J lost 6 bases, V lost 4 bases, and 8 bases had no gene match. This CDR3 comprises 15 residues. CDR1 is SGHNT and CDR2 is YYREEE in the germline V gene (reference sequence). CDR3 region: CASSPRDREINEQFF. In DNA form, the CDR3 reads TGTGCCAGCAGCCCCCGGGACAGGGAGATCAATGAGCAGTTCTTC.

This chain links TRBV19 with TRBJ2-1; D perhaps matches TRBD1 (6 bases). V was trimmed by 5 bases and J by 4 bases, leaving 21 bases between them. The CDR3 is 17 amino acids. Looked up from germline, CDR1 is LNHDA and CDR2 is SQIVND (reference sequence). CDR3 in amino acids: CASSSPLGASLYNEQFF. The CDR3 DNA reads TGTGCCAGTAGTTCTCCTCTGGGGGCTAGCTTGTACAATGAGCAGTTCTTC.

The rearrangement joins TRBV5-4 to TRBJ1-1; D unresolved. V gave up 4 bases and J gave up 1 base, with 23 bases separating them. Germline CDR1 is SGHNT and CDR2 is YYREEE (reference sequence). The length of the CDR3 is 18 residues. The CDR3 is CASSLKRFVAVANTEAFF. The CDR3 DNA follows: TGTGCCAGCAGCCTCAAGAGGTTTGTGGCAGTGGCGAACACTGAAGCTTTCTTT.

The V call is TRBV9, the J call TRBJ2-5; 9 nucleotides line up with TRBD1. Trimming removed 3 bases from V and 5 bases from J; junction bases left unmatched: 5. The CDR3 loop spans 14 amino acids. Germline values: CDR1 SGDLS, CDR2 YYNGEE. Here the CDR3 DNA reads TGTGCCAGCAGCGGGGGGACAGGGAGGGAGACCCAGTACTTC. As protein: CASSGGTGRETQYF.

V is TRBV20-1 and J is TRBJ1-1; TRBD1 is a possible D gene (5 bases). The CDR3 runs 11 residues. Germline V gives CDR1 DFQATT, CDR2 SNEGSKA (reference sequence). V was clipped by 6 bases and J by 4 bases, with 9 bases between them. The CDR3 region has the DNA TGCAGTGCCGAGGACATCACTGAAGCTTTCTTT. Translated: CSAEDITEAFF.

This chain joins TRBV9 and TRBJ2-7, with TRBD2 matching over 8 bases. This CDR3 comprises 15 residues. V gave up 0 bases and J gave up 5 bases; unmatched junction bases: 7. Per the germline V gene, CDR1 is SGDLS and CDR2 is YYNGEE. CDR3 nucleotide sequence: TGTGCCAGCAGCGTAGGTTTACGGGGGGGAGACGAGCAGTACTTC. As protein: CASSVGLRGGDEQYF.

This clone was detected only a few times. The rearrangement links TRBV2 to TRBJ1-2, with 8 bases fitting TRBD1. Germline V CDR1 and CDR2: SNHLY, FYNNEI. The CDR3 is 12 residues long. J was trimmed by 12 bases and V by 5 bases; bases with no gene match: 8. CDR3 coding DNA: TGTGCCAGCAGTAAAGGACAGGGCGTTGACACCTTC. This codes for CASSKGQGVDTF.

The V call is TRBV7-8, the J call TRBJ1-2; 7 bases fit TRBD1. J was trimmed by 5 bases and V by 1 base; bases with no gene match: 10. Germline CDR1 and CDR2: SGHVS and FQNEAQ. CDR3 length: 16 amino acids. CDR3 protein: CASSLGDRDRLYGYTF. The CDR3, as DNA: TGTGCCAGCAGCTTAGGGGACCGGGACAGACTTTATGGCTACACCTTC.

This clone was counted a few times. CDR3: CASSPRDGTGGFVTGELFF. The CDR3 DNA reads as TGCGCCAGCAGCCCGAGGGACGGGACAGGGGGCTTTGTAACCGGGGAGCTGTTTTTT. The gene calls are TRBV5-1 and TRBJ2-2, with TRBD1 matching 12 bases. J lost 5 bases, V lost 4 bases, and 15 bases had no gene match. The germline V gene encodes CDR1 SGHRS and CDR2 YFSETQ. The CDR3 sequence is 19 residues long. Variable domain in full (rest from reference TRBV5-1 and TRBJ2-2): KAGVTQTPRYLIKTRGQQVTLSCSPISGHRSVSWYQQTPGQGLQFLFEYFSETQRNKGNFPGRFSGRQFSNSRSEMNVSTLELGDSALYLCASSPRDGTGGFVTGELFFGEGSRLTVL.

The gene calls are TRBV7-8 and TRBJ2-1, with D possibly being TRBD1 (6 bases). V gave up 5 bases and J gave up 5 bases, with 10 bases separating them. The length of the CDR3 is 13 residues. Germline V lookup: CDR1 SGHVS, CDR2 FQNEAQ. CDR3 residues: CASSPRDNNEQFF. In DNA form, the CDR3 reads TGTGCCAGCAGCCCCCGGGACAACAATGAGCAGTTCTTC.

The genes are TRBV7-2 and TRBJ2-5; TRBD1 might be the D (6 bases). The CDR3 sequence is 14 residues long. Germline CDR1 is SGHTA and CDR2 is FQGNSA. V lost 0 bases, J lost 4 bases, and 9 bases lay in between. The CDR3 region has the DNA TGTGCCAGCAGCTTAGCGGGGGCCACAGAGACCCAGTACTTC. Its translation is CASSLAGATETQYF.